The 5 T cell receptor beta chains presented below share a single source sample, sequenced in a study of CD8 T cells in ankylosing spondylitis. Using its own MiXCR run on the 5' RACE reads, TCRdb lists one record per CDR3 protein. This table holds about 130,000 distinct CDR3 sequences, 9.3% found once. The sequenced material came from blood, either unsorted or a sorted T cell fraction (not recorded which). The receptors were sampled from a male donor with ankylosing spondylitis or in good health (not recorded which).

This clonotype was detected ten times or more. This rearrangement joins TRBV29-1 to TRBJ2-3; 12 bases fit TRBD1. Germline-derived CDR1 and CDR2 are SQVTM and ANQGSEA. The CDR3 has 18 residues. The junction had 9 bases not matched to a gene; V was cut back by 2 bases and J by 0 bases. For the CDR3, the DNA is TGCAGCGTTGAAAAAGGGACAGGGGGCTTCTTTAGCACAGATACGCAGTATTTT. Translation gives CSVEKGTGGFFSTDTQYF.

The rearrangement uses TRBV7-2 and TRBJ2-1, with 8 nucleotides matching TRBD1. This CDR3 contains 17 residues. Per the germline V gene, CDR1 is SGHTA and CDR2 is FQGNSA. V dropped 0 bases and J dropped 9; count of bases not matched to a gene: 13. The CDR3 here is CASSLAIGTGGDSEQFF. DNA of the CDR3: TGTGCCAGCAGCTTAGCGATAGGGACAGGAGGGGATAGTGAGCAGTTCTTC.

V is TRBV20-1 and J is TRBJ1-2; TRBD1 matches at 8 bases. This CDR3 region has 13 residues. The V segment lost 1 base and the J segment 7 bases; nucleotides outside the gene matches: 5. The germline V gene encodes CDR1 DFQATT and CDR2 SNEGSKA (reference sequence). This chain's CDR3 is CSARGTGRVGYTF. The CDR3 DNA is TGCAGTGCTAGAGGGACAGGGAGGGTTGGCTACACCTTC.

Many counts were recorded for this clonotype. The chain carries TRBV28 and TRBJ1-6; 8 nucleotides line up with TRBD1. Germline CDR1 is MDHEN and CDR2 is SYDVKM. V lost 3 bases, J lost 6 bases, and 1 base stayed unmatched. The CDR3 totals 14 residues. CDR3 nucleotide sequence: TGTGCCAGCAGTTTCGACAGGGGTAATTCACCCCTCCACTTT. Translating gives CASSFDRGNSPLHF.

This clonotype was found a few times. This chain uses TRBV5-1 with TRBJ2-1; 10 bases agree with TRBD1. This CDR3 region has 14 residues. The germline gives CDR1 SGHRS, CDR2 YFSETQ. V trimming: 5 bases; J trimming: 5 bases; junction bases outside the gene matches: 4. The CDR3: CASRTGTGDNEQFF. The DNA of the CDR3 is TGCGCCAGCAGAACCGGGACAGGGGACAATGAGCAGTTCTTC.